Below are 9 T cell receptor beta chains sequenced from a single sample in a study of blood T cell repertoires in COVID-19 (dated by TCRdb to the early 2020s). Libraries were constructed by the immunoSEQ multiplex PCR assay. As stored in TCRdb, this immuneACCESS dataset retains in-frame rearrangements with V and J assigned. A fraction of the clones does not appear; measured against another copy, unresolved V genes explain less than half of the discrepancy, and the remainder lacks a known reason. Present in this sample are fewer than 150,000 clones, around 87% of which were seen just once. The ten largest clones add up to 3% to 4% of the sample. Sequencing used peripheral blood. Receptors were obtained from a woman between 55 and 75 years old with acute or convalescent COVID-19.

The chain carries TRBV5-1 and TRBJ2-1; 8 bases align to TRBD2. V lost 4 bases, J lost 8 bases, and 5 bases stayed unmatched. The germline V gene encodes CDR1 SGHRS and CDR2 YFSETQ. There are 13 residues in the CDR3. Here the CDR3 reads CASSQTSDHEQFF. The CDR3 DNA reads as TGCGCCAGCAGCCAGACTAGCGACCATGAGCAGTTCTTC.

This clone was detected only once. V and J are TRBV2 and TRBJ2-5; 8 nucleotides agree with TRBD2. Per germline, CDR1 SNHLY and CDR2 FYNNEI. The CDR3 spans 12 residues. V dropped 10 bases and J dropped 4; count of bases not matched to a gene: 5. DNA for the CDR3: TGTGCCATCCGGGGGGGGGTAGAGACCCAGTACTTC. Amino acids: CAIRGGVETQYF.

CDR3 in DNA: TGTGCCAGCAGTTTAGCCGCCGTCTCCGGAGGGCGCGAGCAGTACTTC. As protein: CASSLAAVSGGREQYF. This rearrangement joins TRBV28 to TRBJ2-7, with D possibly TRBD2 on 6 matching bases. V gave up 2 bases and J gave up 6 bases, with 20 bases separating them. The CDR3 loop spans 16 amino acids. The germline V gene has CDR1 MDHEN and CDR2 SYDVKM.

The rearrangement uses TRBV6-4 and TRBJ2-2, with 9 bases aligning to TRBD1. Germline CDR1 is MRHNA and CDR2 is SNTAGT. This CDR3 is built from 17 residues. V was pared by 6 bases and J by 0 bases, with 8 bases of the junction left unmatched. The CDR3 coding sequence is TGTGCCAGCAGCCGGTCCGGGACAGGGTCGAACACCGGGGAGCTGTTTTTT. Translation: CASSRSGTGSNTGELFF.

The J gene is TRBJ2-3, the V gene TRBV27; perhaps TRBD2 as D (6 bases). Germline assignment: CDR1 MNHEY and CDR2 SMNVEV (reference sequence). This CDR3 is built from 14 residues. V lost 6 bases and J lost 3, with 13 bases in between. CDR3 amino acids: CASRSTSSTDTQYF. The CDR3 DNA reads as TGTGCCAGCAGATCGACTAGTTCTACAGATACGCAGTATTTT.

This chain connects TRBV29-1 to TRBJ2-1, with 10 bases aligning to TRBD2. The CDR3 runs 13 residues. With V trimmed by 7 bases and J by 5 bases, 5 bases remained unmatched. Germline CDR1 reads SQVTM; CDR2 reads ANQGSEA. Written as DNA, the CDR3 is TGCAGCGGCGGACTAGCGGTAAACAATGAGCAGTTCTTC. Its protein is CSGGLAVNNEQFF.

The CDR3 protein is CASSDGGNQPQHF. In nucleotides, the CDR3 is TGTGCCAGCAGTGATGGAGGAAATCAGCCCCAGCATTTT. The chain is built from TRBV25-1 and TRBJ1-5; D remains ambiguous. CDR3 length equals 13 residues. V lost 3 bases to trimming and J lost 4 bases, with 7 bases between them. Germline V gene sequence: CDR1 MGHDK, CDR2 SYGVNS. The complete variable domain, with remaining parts taken from reference TRBV25-1 and TRBJ1-5, reads EADIYQTPRYLVIGTGKKITLECSQTMGHDKMYWYQQDPGMELHLIHYSYGVNSTEKGDLSSESTVSRIRTEHFPLTLESARPSHTSQYLCASSDGGNQPQHFGDGTRLSIL.

This clone has only a few counts. The rearrangement uses TRBV7-3 and TRBJ2-2, with D maybe TRBD1 (6 bases). This CDR3 has 12 amino acids. V lost 6 bases to trimming and J lost 7 bases, with 9 bases between them. Per the germline V gene, CDR1 is SGHTA and CDR2 is FQGTGA. CDR3 DNA sequence: TGTGCCAGCAGTACAGGGAACGGGGAGCTGTTTTTT. Amino acid sequence: CASSTGNGELFF.

The V call is TRBV7-8, the J call TRBJ1-1; D is perhaps TRBD1 (6 bases). The CDR3 has 14 residues. Trimming removed 4 bases from V and 1 base from J, with 10 bases in between. Looked up from germline, CDR1 is SGHVS and CDR2 is FQNEAQ. CDR3 DNA sequence: TGTGCCAGCAGCTACCGGACAGAGAACACTGAAGCTTTCTTT. It encodes CASSYRTENTEAFF.